These T cell receptor beta chains were read from a single sample in a study of Graves' ophthalmopathy and Graves' hyperthyroidism. TCRdb passed the multiplex PCR reads through MiXCR, listing each CDR3 protein once. The sample shows about 700,000 distinct CDR3 sequences, 40% of them seen only once. The specimen was peripheral blood. The origin of the receptors is an adult man with Graves' ophthalmopathy. Each CDR3 is given with its conserved first and last residue. The D gene is left open where the match is weak. Not all rows give a size; the values are once, few, many and, for expanded clones, a class.

TRBV19	TRBJ2-2	NA	NA	TGTGCCAGTAGTATTGGCACATACACCGGGGAGCTGTTTTTT	CASSIGTYTGELFF
TRBV10-3	TRBJ1-1	NA	NA	TGTGCCATCAGGGAGACACCGACGGGGTCTGAAGCTTTCTTT	CAIRETPTGSEAFF
TRBV12-3/TRBV12-4	TRBJ2-6	many	NA	TGTGCCAGCAGTTTTTCAGGGCCTGGGGCCAACGTCCTGACTTTC	CASSFSGPGANVLTF
TRBV19	TRBJ1-1	many	NA	TGTGCCAGTTTGACAGCCTGGGGCACTGAAGCTTTCTTT	CASLTAWGTEAFF
TRBV25-1	TRBJ2-2	NA	NA	TGTGCCAGCAGTACATCAGGGGGCGGGGGCGGGGAGCTGTTTTTT	CASSTSGGGGGELFF
TRBV11-2	TRBJ1-2	NA	TRBD1	TGTGCCAGCAGCCCGGTGATAGGGGGCGATGGCTGCACCTTC	CASSPVIGGDGCTF
TRBV11-1	TRBJ2-6	NA	TRBD2	TGTGCCAGCAGCTCGGGACTAGCGGGGGTTAACTCTGGGGCCAACGTCCTGACTTTC	CASSSGLAGVNSGANVLTF
TRBV25-1	TRBJ2-7	NA	NA	TGTGCCAGCAGCGTTGTGGCCCCAACCTACGAGCAGTACTTC	CASSVVAPTYEQYF
TRBV10-1	TRBJ1-1	NA	NA	TGCGCCAGCACCTTACAGGGTTTAGGGGTCACTGAAGCTTTCTTT	CASTLQGLGVTEAFF
TRBV6-6	TRBJ2-5	NA	NA	TGTGCCAGCAGACCTCACGGGAAGCTTACCCAGTACTTC	CASRPHGKLTQYF
TRBV7-9	TRBJ1-2	few	TRBD1	TGTGCCAGCAGCTTAGCGACAGGGATTTATGGCTACACCTTC	CASSLATGIYGYTF
TRBV25-1	TRBJ1-6	NA	NA	TGTGCCAGCAGTGGTCCCCAACCAGCTTCACCCCTCCACTTT	CASSGPQPASPLHF
TRBV10-1	TRBJ2-5	many	NA	TGCGCCAGCAGTGTTAGTTTGGAAGAGACCCAGTACTTC	CASSVSLEETQYF
TRBV19	TRBJ2-5	few	TRBD1	TGTGCCAGTAGCTCTCAACGGGACAGGGGCCGGGAGACCCAGTACTTC	CASSSQRDRGRETQYF
TRBV10-3	TRBJ2-7	NA	NA	TGTGCCAGCAGTTACACAGGGCTCGAGCAGTACTTC	CASSYTGLEQYF
TRBV2	TRBJ1-6	many	NA	TGTGCCAGCGGGCCTCGTTCACCCCTCCACTTT	CASGPRSPLHF
TRBV20-1	TRBJ1-2	many	NA	TGCAGTGCTAGTTCCGCGGGGGCTTACTATGGCTACACCTTC	CSASSAGAYYGYTF
TRBV25-1	TRBJ2-2	NA	NA	TGTGCCAGCAGCCCGCCCAGGAGATTGGGGAACACCGGGGAGCTGTTTTTT	CASSPPRRLGNTGELFF
TRBV5-5	TRBJ1-2	NA	NA	TGTGCCAGCAGCTTAGGACGGCGAATCTCCCATGGCTACACCTTC	CASSLGRRISHGYTF
TRBV2	TRBJ1-5	NA	NA	TGTGCCAGCAGTGTAGCTAGCGGGGGTGAGCCCCAGCATTTT	CASSVASGGEPQHF
TRBV5-1	TRBJ2-2	NA	NA	TGTGCCAGCAGCCCCGGAGGGTTGGGCGGGGAGCTGTTTTTT	CASSPGGLGGELFF
TRBV20-1	TRBJ2-5	NA	NA	TGCAGTGCTAGAGATGCTAGCGCAGAGACCCAGTACTTC	CSARDASAETQYF
TRBV29-1	TRBJ1-4	few	NA	TGCAGCGTTGAAGGCCGACCAACTAATGAAAAACTGTTTTTT	CSVEGRPTNEKLFF
TRBV7-2	TRBJ1-2	many	NA	TGTGCCAGCAGCTCGACAGGATGGGGCTACACCTTC	CASSSTGWGYTF
TRBV25-1	TRBJ2-7	NA	TRBD1	TGTGCCAGCAGTGAGACAGGGGGCGTCGCGCAGTACTTC	CASSETGGVAQYF
TRBV15	TRBJ1-2	NA	NA	TGTGCCAGCCTGAGAACTGGTAACTATGGCTACACCTTC	CASLRTGNYGYTF
TRBV5-8	TRBJ2-5	NA	TRBD2	TGTGCCAGCAGCAGAACTAGCGGGGGGTTTCAAGAGACCCAGTACTTC	CASSRTSGGFQETQYF
TRBV15	TRBJ1-2	many	NA	TGTGCCAGCAGTTTATTCGGGACCCGCGGCGGCTACACCTTC	CASSLFGTRGGYTF
TRBV20-1	TRBJ2-2	few	NA	TGCAGTGCTAGAGGGCGGGGCACCGGGGAGCTGTTTTTT	CSARGRGTGELFF
TRBV7-9	TRBJ2-6	NA	TRBD1	TGTGCCAGCAGCCGACAGGGGATCAACGTCCTGACTTTC	CASSRQGINVLTF
TRBV7-2	TRBJ2-5	few	NA	TGTGCCAGCAGCTCCCTTAGCACTCAAGAGACCCAGTACTTC	CASSSLSTQETQYF
TRBV12-3/TRBV12-4	TRBJ1-6	NA	TRBD1	TGTGCCAGCAGCCCCGGTACCGGGACAGTGAATTCACCCCTCCACTTT	CASSPGTGTVNSPLHF
TRBV7-9	TRBJ1-6	many	TRBD1	TGTGCCAGCAGCTTGGGACAGCCCGCCCTCCACTTT	CASSLGQPALHF